Given below is one T cell receptor (beta chain) in context. This sample is drawn from a study of T cell changes during pregnancy in multiple sclerosis. Profiling relied on immunoSEQ multiplex PCR, and the TCRdb table lists in-frame clones only, not all of them. The sample has some 30,000 clones; 80% to 90% are singletons. CDR1 SGHNT and CDR2 YYREEE come from the germline V gene (reference sequence). The trim removed 4 bases at V and 4 bases at J, leaving 9 bases unmatched. CDR3 length: 15 residues. This TCR came from a female donor with multiple sclerosis, enrolled in a pregnancy study. Sequencing used CD8+ T cells from peripheral blood mononuclear cells, obtained in the third trimester of pregnancy. The J gene is TRBJ2-3, the V gene TRBV5-4, with TRBD1 matching 7 bases. CDR3 in amino acids: CASSRYGTDADTQYF. The CDR3 DNA reads as TGTGCCAGCAGCAGGTATGGGACAGATGCAGATACGCAGTATTTT.